The 26 T cell receptor beta chains below all came from one sample that was sequenced in a study of cytotoxic CD8 clonotypes in ibrutinib-treated CLL. Some clones are missing from TCRdb's copy, which holds only in-frame ones; the method was immunoSEQ multiplex PCR. The table has some 130,000 clones, approximately 85% seen once; the top ten hold about 2%. The material sequenced was PBMCs, taken after 24 months of ibrutinib treatment. The receptors derive from a human donor with chronic lymphocytic leukemia.

This chain links TRBV7-2 with TRBJ2-4, with 7 nucleotides matching TRBD2. V shed 1 base and J 8 bases; nucleotides not matched to a gene: 11. The CDR3 extends over 16 amino acids. CDR1 is SGHTA, CDR2 FQGNSA, per germline. The CDR3 is CASSLGLGGRTYIQYF. Here the CDR3 DNA reads TGTGCCAGCAGCTTAGGGTTGGGCGGGAGAACGTACATTCAGTACTTC.

This clone has a single count. This rearrangement joins TRBV25-1 to TRBJ2-3; no clear D gene. Trimming cost V 5 bases and J 10 bases, with 16 bases left between them. Germline loops: CDR1 MGHDK, CDR2 SYGVNS. This CDR3 region has 13 residues. CDR3 in amino acids: CASSRLAAWAQYF. The CDR3 bases are TGTGCCAGCAGTCGTCTGGCCGCTTGGGCGCAGTATTTT.

This chain connects TRBV10-2 to TRBJ2-2, with TRBD1 as a possible D gene (6 bases). V was shortened by 5 bases and J by 13 bases, with 23 bases between the two germline ends. The CDR3 has 15 amino acids. The germline V gene has CDR1 WSHSY and CDR2 SAAADI. The DNA of the CDR3 is TGCGCCAGCAGTCCTACAGGGCTACGGGGAGAAGGGCTGTTTTTT. This translates into CASSPTGLRGEGLFF.

The V call is TRBV9, the J call TRBJ2-5; D is uncertain. Germline CDR1 reads SGDLS; CDR2 reads YYNGEE. V lost 3 bases, J lost 5 bases, and 11 bases lay in between. The CDR3 loop spans 13 amino acids. This CDR3 reads CASSAHRSETQYF. The CDR3 nucleotides are TGTGCCAGCAGCGCCCACCGTTCGGAGACCCAGTACTTC.

The gene calls are TRBV11-2 and TRBJ2-7; 9 bases are a match to TRBD1. CDR3 size: 15 residues. Trimming removed 5 bases from V and 2 bases from J; junction bases left unmatched: 7. Germline loops: CDR1 SGHAT, CDR2 FQNNGV. The CDR3 sequence: CASSHTGTGTYEQYF. DNA for the CDR3: TGTGCCAGCAGCCATACCGGGACAGGGACCTACGAGCAGTACTTC.

The chain has TRBV19 and TRBJ1-6; 7 nucleotides match TRBD1. V lost 9 bases, J lost 4 bases, and 6 bases stayed unmatched. The CDR3 spans 14 residues. CDR1 LNHDA and CDR2 SQIVND come from the germline V gene (reference sequence). The DNA for the CDR3 is TGTGCCAGCCGGCAACAGGGGTATAATTCACCCCTCCACTTT. This translates into CASRQQGYNSPLHF. Drawing the rest from reference TRBV19 and TRBJ1-6, the complete variable domain is DGGITQSPKYLFRKEGQNVTLSCEQNLNHDAMYWYRQDPGQGLRLIYYSQIVNDFQKGDIAEGYSVSREKKESFPLTVTSAQKNPTAFYLCASRQQGYNSPLHFGNGTRLTVT.

The chain joins TRBV27 to TRBJ1-1, with 9 bases lining up with TRBD1. V was clipped by 6 bases and J by 5 bases; unmatched bases: 4. The CDR3 sequence is 13 residues long. Germline V lookup: CDR1 MNHEY, CDR2 SMNVEV (reference sequence). The CDR3, as DNA: TGTGCCAGCAGGGGACAGGGTAAAACTGAAGCTTTCTTT. Its protein is CASRGQGKTEAFF.

The chain is built from TRBV19 and TRBJ2-3; TRBD1 is a possible D gene (6 bases). Germline loops: CDR1 LNHDA, CDR2 SQIVND (reference sequence). V was shortened by 4 bases and J by 1 base, with 9 bases between the two germline ends. The CDR3 covers 14 residues. CDR3 sequence: CASSTRTGTDTQYF. Here the CDR3 DNA reads TGTGCCAGTAGTACGAGGACAGGCACAGATACGCAGTATTTT.

V is TRBV29-1 and J is TRBJ1-1, with D possibly TRBD1 on 5 matching bases. Germline lookup yields CDR1 SQVTM and CDR2 ANQGSEA. The V and J ends lost 0 bases and 8 bases respectively, with 13 bases between them. The CDR3 loop spans 13 amino acids. This CDR3 is CSVEESGGTEAFF. The CDR3 region has the DNA TGCAGCGTTGAAGAATCGGGGGGGACGGAAGCTTTCTTT.

The chain is built from TRBV9 and TRBJ2-2, with D perhaps matching TRBD2 (6 bases). The V end lost 5 bases, the J end lost 1 base, and 12 bases lay between the germline ends. The length of the CDR3 is 15 residues. Looked up from germline, CDR1 is SGDLS and CDR2 is YYNGEE. This CDR3 reads CASRPGLENTGELFF. The CDR3 bases are TGTGCCAGCAGGCCGGGACTTGAGAACACCGGGGAGCTGTTTTTT.

The V and J genes are TRBV6-1 and TRBJ2-3; 9 nucleotides agree with TRBD2. CDR3 length: 15 amino acids. Trimming removed 0 bases from V and 5 bases from J; junction bases left unmatched: 3. The germline gives CDR1 MNHNS, CDR2 SASEGT. CDR3 sequence reads: CASSEAWTSVDTQYF. The DNA of the CDR3 is TGTGCCAGCAGTGAAGCGTGGACTAGCGTAGATACGCAGTATTTT.

This rearrangement joins TRBV5-5 to TRBJ1-5, with D unresolved. The CDR3 extends over 14 amino acids. CDR1 SGHKS and CDR2 YYEKEE come from the germline V gene (reference sequence). Trimming took 2 bases from V and 6 from J, leaving 12 bases between them. DNA for the CDR3: TGTGCCAGCAGCTTAAAGGGTGTAGGTCAGCCCCAGCATTTT. It encodes CASSLKGVGQPQHF.

This clone was seen a few times. The chain joins TRBV7-4 to TRBJ2-7; 8 bases agree with TRBD2. CDR1 SGHVT and CDR2 SQSDAQ come from the germline V gene. The CDR3 is 16 amino acids. CDR3 nucleotides: TGTGGAACTCCCGGGAATAGCGGGATCGACTCCTACGAGCAGTACTTC. It specifies CGTPGNSGIDSYEQYF.

J is TRBJ1-1 and V is TRBV28, with TRBD1 matching over 9 bases. The CDR3 has 15 residues. Per germline, CDR1 MDHEN and CDR2 SYDVKM. With 5 bases clipped from V and 1 base from J, the junction kept 5 bases outside the gene matches. Here the CDR3 reads CASSPGGQGNTEAFF. CDR3 in DNA: TGTGCCAGCAGTCCCGGGGGACAGGGGAACACTGAAGCTTTCTTT.

The DNA for the CDR3 is TGTGCCACCCGCGCAGGAAACCAAGAGACCCAGTACTTC. This codes for CATRAGNQETQYF. The V call is TRBV6-1, the J call TRBJ2-5, with D unresolved. V gave up 10 bases and J gave up 0 bases, with 12 bases separating them. Germline V gives CDR1 MNHNS, CDR2 SASEGT. The CDR3 consists of 13 residues.

The CDR3 DNA reads as TGTGCCAGCAGTGAAGCGCTTTTAACAGATACGCAGTATTTT. Its translation is CASSEALLTDTQYF. The V gene is TRBV2, the J gene TRBJ2-3; D not certain. The length of the CDR3 is 14 residues. In germline, CDR1 is SNHLY, CDR2 FYNNEI. The V gene lost 0 bases and the J gene lost 3 bases, with 7 bases spanning the gap.

This rearrangement joins TRBV25-1 to TRBJ1-6; perhaps TRBD1 as D (6 bases). Between the trimmed V and J ends, which lost 5 bases and 12 bases, there was a span of 11 bases. The CDR3 length is 12 residues. Germline CDR1 is MGHDK and CDR2 is SYGVNS. The chain's CDR3 is CASSYLGGPLHF. CDR3 in DNA: TGTGCCAGCAGTTACTTAGGGGGACCCCTCCACTTT.

This chain links TRBV9 with TRBJ1-3; no firm D call. V was pared by 4 bases and J by 1 base, with 9 bases between. Germline CDR1 SGDLS, CDR2 YYNGEE. The CDR3 loop spans 14 amino acids. The CDR3 region is CASSQRASGNTIYF. The CDR3 nucleotides read TGTGCCAGCAGCCAGCGGGCTTCTGGAAACACCATATATTTT.

This chain connects TRBV28 to TRBJ1-5; D gene ambiguous. V shed 1 base and J shed 8 bases, with 6 bases lying between them. The CDR3 is 12 residues long. Germline CDR1 reads MDHEN; CDR2 reads SYDVKM. The CDR3 bases are TGTGCCAGCAGTTTATTAGAGAAGCCCCAGCATTTT. Its protein is CASSLLEKPQHF.

The gene calls are TRBV18 and TRBJ1-2, with a possible D match to TRBD1 (5 bases). CDR1 is KGHSH and CDR2 is LQKENI in the germline V gene. V was pared by 3 bases and J by 2 bases, with 10 bases between. The CDR3 loop spans 14 amino acids. CDR3 sequence: CASSPGTDNYGYTF. CDR3 nucleotides: TGTGCCAGCTCACCCGGGACCGACAACTATGGCTACACCTTC.

CDR3 in amino acids: CASSLPTGTEQYF. CDR3 DNA: TGTGCCAGCAGCTTACCGACAGGGACCGAGCAGTACTTC. The gene calls are TRBV7-9 and TRBJ2-7; 7 nucleotides line up with TRBD1. Trimming took 2 bases from V and 6 from J; bases not matched to a gene: 4. Germline values: CDR1 SEHNR, CDR2 FQNEAQ (reference sequence). This CDR3 region has 13 residues.

V and J are TRBV4-3 and TRBJ2-2; 7 bases agree with TRBD1. J gave up 4 bases and V 1 base, and 9 bases lay outside the gene matches. In germline, CDR1 is LGHNA, CDR2 YSLEER. This CDR3 region has 17 residues. The CDR3 spells CASSQVIDAGGTGELFF. The CDR3 coding sequence is TGCGCCAGCAGCCAAGTAATCGATGCAGGGGGCACCGGGGAGCTGTTTTTT.

This clone was seen once. The chain recombines TRBV6-6 with TRBJ1-3; 10 bases match TRBD1. The germline gives CDR1 MNHNY, CDR2 SVGAGI (reference sequence). V lost 5 bases to trimming and J lost 2 bases; unmatched junction nucleotides: 3. The CDR3 runs 15 residues. The CDR3, as DNA: TGTGCCAGCAGTGACAGGGGGCTTCCTGGAAACACCATATATTTT. It encodes CASSDRGLPGNTIYF.

V is TRBV30 and J is TRBJ2-6; possible D gene TRBD2, 6 bases. Germline V CDR1 and CDR2: GTSNPN, SVGIG (reference sequence). The ends were cut back, 7 bases at V and 2 bases at J, with 12 bases in the middle. This CDR3 has 14 residues. The CDR3 region has the DNA TGTGCCTCCCCGGGGGATGCTGGGGCCAACGTCCTGACTTTC. This codes for CASPGDAGANVLTF.

The rearrangement joins TRBV2 to TRBJ2-1; 13 nucleotides agree with TRBD2. The V gene end was trimmed by 6 bases and the J gene end by 6 bases; junction bases not matched to a gene: 17. CDR3 size: 19 residues. Germline V gives CDR1 SNHLY, CDR2 FYNNEI. The CDR3 DNA sequence: TGTGCCAGCAGCTCGCCGGACAGTGCGGGACTAGCGGGACCCAATGAGCAGTTCTTC. Amino acid sequence: CASSSPDSAGLAGPNEQFF.

The chain couples TRBV7-2 to TRBJ2-5, with 8 bases that match TRBD1. The V gene's germline CDR1 is SGHTA and CDR2 FQGNSA. V lost 5 bases to trimming and J lost 5 bases; unmatched junction nucleotides: 10. CDR3 size: 15 residues. DNA of the CDR3: TGTGCCAGCAGCCCCCTCAGGGGGCAGGGGGAGACCCAGTACTTC. Protein sequence: CASSPLRGQGETQYF. Looking up the rest from reference TRBV7-2 and TRBJ2-5 gives the full variable domain: GAGVSQSPSNKVTEKGKDVELRCDPISGHTALYWYRQSLGQGLEFLIYFQGNSAPDKSGLPSDRFSAERTGGSVSTLTIQRTQQEDSAVYLCASSPLRGQGETQYFGPGTRLLVL.